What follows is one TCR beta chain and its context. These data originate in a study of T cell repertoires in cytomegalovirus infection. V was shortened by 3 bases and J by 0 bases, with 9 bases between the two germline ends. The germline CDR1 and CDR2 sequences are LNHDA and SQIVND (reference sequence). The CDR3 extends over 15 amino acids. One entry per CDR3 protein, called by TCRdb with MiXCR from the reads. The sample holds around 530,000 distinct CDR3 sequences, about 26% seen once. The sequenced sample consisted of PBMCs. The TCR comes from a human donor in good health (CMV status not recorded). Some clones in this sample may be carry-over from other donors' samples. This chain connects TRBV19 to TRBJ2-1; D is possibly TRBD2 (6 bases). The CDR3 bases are TGTGCCAGTAGTATGATGGACTACTCCTACAATGAGCAGTTCTTC. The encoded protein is CASSMMDYSYNEQFF. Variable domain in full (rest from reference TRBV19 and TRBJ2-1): DGGITQSPKYLFRKEGQNVTLSCEQNLNHDAMYWYRQDPGQGLRLIYYSQIVNDFQKGDIAEGYSVSREKKESFPLTVTSAQKNPTAFYLCASSMMDYSYNEQFFGPGTRLTVL.